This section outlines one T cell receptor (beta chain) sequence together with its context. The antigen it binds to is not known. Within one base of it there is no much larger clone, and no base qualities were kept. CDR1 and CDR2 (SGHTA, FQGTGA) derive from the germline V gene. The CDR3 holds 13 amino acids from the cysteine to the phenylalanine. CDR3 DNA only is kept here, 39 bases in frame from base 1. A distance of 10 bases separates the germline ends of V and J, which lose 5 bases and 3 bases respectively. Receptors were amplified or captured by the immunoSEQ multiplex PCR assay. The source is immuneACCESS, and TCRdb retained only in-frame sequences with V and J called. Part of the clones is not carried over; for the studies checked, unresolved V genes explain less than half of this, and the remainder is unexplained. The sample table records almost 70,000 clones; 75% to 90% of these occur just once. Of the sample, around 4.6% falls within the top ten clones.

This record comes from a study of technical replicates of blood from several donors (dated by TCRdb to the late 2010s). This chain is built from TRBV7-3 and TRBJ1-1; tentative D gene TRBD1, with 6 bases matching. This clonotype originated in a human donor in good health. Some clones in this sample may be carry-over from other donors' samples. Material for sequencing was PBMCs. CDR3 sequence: CASSPSGDTEAFF. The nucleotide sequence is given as TGTGCCAGCAGCCCTTCAGGGGACACTGAAGCTTTCTTT. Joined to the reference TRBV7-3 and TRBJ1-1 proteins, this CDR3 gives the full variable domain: GAGVSQTPSNKVTEKGKYVELRCDPISGHTALYWYRQSLGQGPEFLIYFQGTGAADDSGLPNDRFFAVRPEGSVSTLKIQRTERGDSAVYLCASSPSGDTEAFFGQGTRLTVV.